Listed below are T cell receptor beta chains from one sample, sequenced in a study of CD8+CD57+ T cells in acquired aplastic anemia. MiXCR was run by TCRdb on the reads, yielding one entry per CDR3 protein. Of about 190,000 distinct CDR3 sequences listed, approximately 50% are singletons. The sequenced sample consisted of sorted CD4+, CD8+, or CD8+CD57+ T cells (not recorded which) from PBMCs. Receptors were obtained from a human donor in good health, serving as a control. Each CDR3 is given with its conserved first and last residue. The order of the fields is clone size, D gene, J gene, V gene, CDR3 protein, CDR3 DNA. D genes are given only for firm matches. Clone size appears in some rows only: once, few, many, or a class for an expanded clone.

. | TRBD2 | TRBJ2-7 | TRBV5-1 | CASSLARLAEREQYF | TGCGCCAGCAGCTTGGCGCGACTAGCGGAACGCGAGCAGTACTTC
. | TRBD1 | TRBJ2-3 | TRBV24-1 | CATSEGTVTDTQYF | TGTGCCACCAGTGAAGGGACAGTTACAGATACGCAGTATTTT
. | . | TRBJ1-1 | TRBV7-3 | CASSLWVGMSTEAFF | TGTGCCAGCAGCCTATGGGTAGGGATGAGCACTGAAGCTTTCTTT
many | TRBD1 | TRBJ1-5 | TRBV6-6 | CASTRVGTGAGQPQHF | TGTGCCAGCACACGAGTTGGTACAGGGGCAGGACAGCCCCAGCATTTT
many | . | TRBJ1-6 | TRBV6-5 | CASSGAGGSPLHF | TGTGCCAGCAGTGGAGCGGGGGGTTCACCCCTCCACTTT
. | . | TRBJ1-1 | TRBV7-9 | CASRIVGNTEAFF | TGTGCCAGCAGGATAGTGGGGAACACTGAAGCTTTCTTT
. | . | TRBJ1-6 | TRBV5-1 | CASSLDSKSSYNSPLHF | TGCGCCAGCAGCCTGGACAGTAAGAGCTCCTATAATTCACCCCTCCACTTT
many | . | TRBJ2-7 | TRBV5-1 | CASSAGTPREQYF | TGCGCCAGCAGCGCCGGGACACCTAGGGAGCAGTACTTC
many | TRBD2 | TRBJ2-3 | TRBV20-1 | CSARDPSGGSLGLRTQYF | TGCAGTGCTAGAGATCCTAGCGGGGGGTCCCTTGGATTGAGGACGCAGTATTTT
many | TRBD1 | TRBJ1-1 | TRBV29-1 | CSVETGVDGTEAFF | TGCAGCGTTGAAACAGGGGTGGATGGCACTGAAGCTTTCTTT
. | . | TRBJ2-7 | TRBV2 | CASNYLKGPVEQYF | TGTGCCAGTAACTATCTAAAGGGCCCAGTCGAGCAGTACTTC
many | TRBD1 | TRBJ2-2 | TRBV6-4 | CASRDREAGELFF | TGTGCCAGCAGGGACAGGGAGGCCGGGGAGCTGTTTTTT
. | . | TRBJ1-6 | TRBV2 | CASRQTAGNSPLHF | TGTGCCAGCAGACAGACAGCAGGCAATTCACCCCTCCACTTT
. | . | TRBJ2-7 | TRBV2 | CASTIGQVTYEQYF | TGTGCCAGCACAATCGGGCAGGTAACCTACGAGCAGTACTTC
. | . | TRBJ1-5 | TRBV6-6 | CASSYDRLSNQPQHF | TGTGCCAGCAGTTACGACAGATTAAGCAATCAGCCCCAGCATTTT
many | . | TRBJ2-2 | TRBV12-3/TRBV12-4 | CASTPGRFTGELFF | TGTGCCAGCACCCCGGGGAGATTCACCGGGGAGCTGTTTTTT
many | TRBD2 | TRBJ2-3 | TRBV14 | CASSRLAGGPSLRYTQYF | TGTGCCAGCAGCCGACTAGCGGGGGGGCCTTCGTTACGGTATACGCAGTATTTT
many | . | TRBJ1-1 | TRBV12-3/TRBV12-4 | CASSLVREAFF | TGTGCCAGCAGTTTAGTTCGTGAAGCTTTCTTT
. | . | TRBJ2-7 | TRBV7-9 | CASSRDGTHVEQYF | TGTGCCAGCAGTCGAGATGGGACTCATGTTGAGCAGTACTTC
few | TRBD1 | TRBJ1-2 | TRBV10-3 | CAIRGDRDQWAYGYTF | TGTGCCATCAGAGGGGACAGGGATCAGTGGGCCTATGGCTACACCTTC
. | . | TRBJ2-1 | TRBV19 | CATSPERGMDEQFF | TGTGCCACCTCTCCTGAACGGGGAATGGATGAGCAGTTCTTC
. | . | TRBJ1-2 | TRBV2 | CASSERPGKIYGYTF | TGTGCCAGCAGTGAACGGCCAGGCAAGATCTATGGCTACACCTTC
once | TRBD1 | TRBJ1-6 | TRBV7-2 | CASSLGQGGYSPLHF | TGTGCCAGCAGCTTAGGACAGGGGGGATATTCACCCCTCCACTTT
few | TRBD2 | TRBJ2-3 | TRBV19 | CASSFSGGTDTQYF | TGTGCCAGTAGTTTTAGCGGGGGCACAGATACGCAGTATTTT
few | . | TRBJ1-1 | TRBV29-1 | CSASDYTEAFF | TGCAGCGCTTCGGACTACACTGAAGCTTTCTTT
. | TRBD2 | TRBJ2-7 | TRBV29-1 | CSVGMLGGTLEQYF | TGCAGCGTTGGCATGCTGGGAGGGACGCTCGAGCAGTACTTC
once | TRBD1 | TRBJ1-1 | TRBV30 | CAWSAGGAATEAFF | TGTGCCTGGAGCGCAGGGGGCGCGGCGACTGAAGCTTTCTTT
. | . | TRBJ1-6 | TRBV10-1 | CASKAGSESSPLHF | TGCGCCAGCAAAGCGGGCTCGGAAAGTTCACCCCTCCACTTT
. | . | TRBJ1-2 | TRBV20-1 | CSATGTVWDYTF | TGCAGTGCTACCGGGACCGTATGGGACTACACCTTC
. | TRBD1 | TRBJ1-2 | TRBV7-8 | CASRPGTGRGYGYTF | TGTGCCAGCAGGCCGGGGACAGGGCGCGGATATGGCTACACCTTC
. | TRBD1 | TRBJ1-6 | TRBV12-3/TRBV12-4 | CASSLRDRGMGSPLHF | TGTGCCAGCAGCTTGAGGGACAGGGGGATGGGTTCACCCCTCCACTTT
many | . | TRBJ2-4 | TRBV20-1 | CSAREAVAKNIQYF | TGCAGTGCTAGAGAAGCGGTAGCCAAAAACATTCAGTACTTC
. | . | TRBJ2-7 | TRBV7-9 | CASTGNPYEQYF | TGTGCCAGCACAGGGAACCCCTACGAGCAGTACTTC
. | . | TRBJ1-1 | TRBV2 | CASSEAGTSSEAFF | TGTGCCAGCAGTGAAGCAGGAACGAGTTCTGAAGCTTTCTTT
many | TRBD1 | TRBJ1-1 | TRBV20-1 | CSAGLHRGSEAFF | TGCAGTGCTGGCCTCCACAGGGGTTCTGAAGCTTTCTTT
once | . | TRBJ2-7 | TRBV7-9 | CASSIDSTLEQYF | TGTGCCAGCAGTATCGACAGCACACTCGAGCAGTACTTC
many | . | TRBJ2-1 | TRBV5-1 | CASSSDSFGEQFF | TGCGCCAGCAGCTCCGACAGCTTCGGTGAGCAGTTCTTC
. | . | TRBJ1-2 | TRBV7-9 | CACDLSGESYGYTF | TGTGCATGCGATCTATCAGGAGAATCTTATGGCTACACCTTC
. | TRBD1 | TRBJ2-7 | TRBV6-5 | CASSYGTGGFGYQYF | TGTGCCAGCAGTTACGGGACAGGGGGTTTTGGCTACCAGTACTTC
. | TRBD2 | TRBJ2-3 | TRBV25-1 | CASKTSGGAGDTQYF | TGTGCCAGCAAGACTAGCGGGGGGGCCGGGGATACGCAGTATTTT
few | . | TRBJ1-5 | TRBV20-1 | CSARMGGSGQPQHF | TGCAGTGCTAGAATGGGGGGCTCTGGGCAGCCCCAGCATTTT
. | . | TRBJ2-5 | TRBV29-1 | CSVFYRGVEETQYF | TGCAGCGTTTTTTATCGGGGAGTAGAGGAGACCCAGTACTTC
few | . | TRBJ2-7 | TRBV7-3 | CASSFQGRTYEQYF | TGTGCCAGCAGCTTCCAGGGACGGACCTACGAGCAGTACTTC
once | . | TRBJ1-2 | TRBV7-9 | CASSQALSTPYTF | TGTGCCAGCAGCCAAGCACTCTCGACCCCGTACACCTTC
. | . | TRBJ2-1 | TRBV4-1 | CASSQGTEAYNEQFF | TGCGCCAGCAGCCAAGGGACAGAAGCATACAATGAGCAGTTCTTC
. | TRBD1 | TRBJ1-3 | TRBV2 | CASRGDRGSGNTIYF | TGTGCCAGCAGGGGGGACAGGGGATCTGGAAACACCATATATTTT